The present T cell receptor beta chain was sequenced within a study of post-analysis software for immune sequencing data (dated by TCRdb to the mid-2010s). Background on the whole study: Recorded disease courses included relapsing-remitting, secondary progressive and progressive-relapsing multiple sclerosis, with some patients lacking subtype annotation. Patient repertoires were compared against roughly 12 previously published healthy control repertoires from donors aged roughly 6 to 28 years. A subset of samples was prepared in parallel using single-end sample barcoding, then pooled and co-amplified after Illumina adapter ligation.

Overall study results and their limits: Direct clustering with F measure showed strong co-clustering of samples prepared in the same batch, prompting a batch-effect correction. Compared with controls, multiple sclerosis patients had significantly lower normalized Chao1 diversity, a finding suggesting substantial peripheral T-cell clonal expansion. Significantly higher frequencies in patients than in controls were found for several TRBV segments, including TRBV5-6, TRBV5-1 and TRBV20-1. The multiple sclerosis patient group was slightly younger than the control group.

In the case of this clonotype: No antigen is known for it. Base qualities are not at hand, and no much larger clone is one base apart.

From the cysteine up to the phenylalanine, the CDR3 has a length of 14 residues. This entry keeps only the CDR3 DNA: 42 bases, framed from base 1. CDR1 MNHEY and CDR2 SVGEGT were looked up in the germline V gene. Trimming takes 7 bases off V and 4 bases off J; junction bases not matched to a gene: 1. To demonstrate the VDJtools post-analysis software, TCR beta repertoires were profiled from the peripheral blood of more than ten young patients with multiple sclerosis. The multiple sclerosis patients were children and adolescents between roughly 6 and 17 years of age. Receptor amplification or capture employed PCR. Sequenced using an Illumina HiSeq 2500. To reduce PCR and sequencing biases, unique molecular identifiers were built into the TCR beta cDNA libraries. About 500,000 cDNA molecules were obtained for every 1 to 10 million input T cells, so each molecule roughly corresponded to one T cell. The same protocol used for the earlier healthy control dataset was applied to prepare and sequence the patient libraries. Samples belonging to the same batch were prepared together, multiplexed and sequenced on a shared HiSeq lane. Regarding the original processing steps: Raw barcoded reads were processed with MIGEC, discarding single-read molecular identifier groups before consensus assembly and CDR3 extraction. VDJtools was used for post-analysis of the clonotype tables, and diversity was normalized by down-sampling every dataset to the size of the smallest sample. In repertoire overlap clustering, CDR3 amino acid sequences, but not nucleotide sequences, were matched to correct batch-related cross-sample contamination. Starting from the raw public reads, TCRdb applied fastp trimming at Q25, assembled clones with MiXCR and retained in-frame beta chains. A single entry per CDR3 protein holds the most common genes and DNA from its merged rows. These V and J calls originate from TCRdb's pipeline instead of the authors' own analysis. This sample lists hundreds of thousands of distinct CDR3 sequences; 55% to 60% were detected once. Of the sample, around 10% falls within the top ten clones.

The V gene is TRBV6-2 or TRBV6-3 and the J gene is TRBJ2-1, and TRBD2 aligns with 13 junction nucleotides. The TCR was taken from a girl aged 2 to 9 with multiple sclerosis. Sequencing was performed on blood. The nucleotide sequence is given as TGTGCCAGCACGACTAGCGGGGGGTACAATGAGCAGTTCTTC. It encodes CASTTSGGYNEQFF.